What follows describes a single T cell receptor beta chain. The data are from a study of blood T cell repertoires in COVID-19. The CDR3 has 12 amino acids. Germline V gene lookup returns CDR1 SGDLS and CDR2 YYNGEE. V gave up 3 bases and J gave up 1 base, with 4 bases separating them. Generated by immunoSEQ multiplex PCR, the TCRdb table keeps only in-frame clones and is missing some. The sample shows more than 70,000 clones, about four fifths of them seen only once. This chain uses TRBV9 with TRBJ1-1; no firm D call. Specimen: peripheral blood. The receptor was isolated from a woman of 80 years or more with active or convalescent COVID-19. The CDR3 DNA reads as TGTGCCAGCAGCGGGAGGAACACTGAAGCTTTCTTT. The encoded protein is CASSGRNTEAFF.